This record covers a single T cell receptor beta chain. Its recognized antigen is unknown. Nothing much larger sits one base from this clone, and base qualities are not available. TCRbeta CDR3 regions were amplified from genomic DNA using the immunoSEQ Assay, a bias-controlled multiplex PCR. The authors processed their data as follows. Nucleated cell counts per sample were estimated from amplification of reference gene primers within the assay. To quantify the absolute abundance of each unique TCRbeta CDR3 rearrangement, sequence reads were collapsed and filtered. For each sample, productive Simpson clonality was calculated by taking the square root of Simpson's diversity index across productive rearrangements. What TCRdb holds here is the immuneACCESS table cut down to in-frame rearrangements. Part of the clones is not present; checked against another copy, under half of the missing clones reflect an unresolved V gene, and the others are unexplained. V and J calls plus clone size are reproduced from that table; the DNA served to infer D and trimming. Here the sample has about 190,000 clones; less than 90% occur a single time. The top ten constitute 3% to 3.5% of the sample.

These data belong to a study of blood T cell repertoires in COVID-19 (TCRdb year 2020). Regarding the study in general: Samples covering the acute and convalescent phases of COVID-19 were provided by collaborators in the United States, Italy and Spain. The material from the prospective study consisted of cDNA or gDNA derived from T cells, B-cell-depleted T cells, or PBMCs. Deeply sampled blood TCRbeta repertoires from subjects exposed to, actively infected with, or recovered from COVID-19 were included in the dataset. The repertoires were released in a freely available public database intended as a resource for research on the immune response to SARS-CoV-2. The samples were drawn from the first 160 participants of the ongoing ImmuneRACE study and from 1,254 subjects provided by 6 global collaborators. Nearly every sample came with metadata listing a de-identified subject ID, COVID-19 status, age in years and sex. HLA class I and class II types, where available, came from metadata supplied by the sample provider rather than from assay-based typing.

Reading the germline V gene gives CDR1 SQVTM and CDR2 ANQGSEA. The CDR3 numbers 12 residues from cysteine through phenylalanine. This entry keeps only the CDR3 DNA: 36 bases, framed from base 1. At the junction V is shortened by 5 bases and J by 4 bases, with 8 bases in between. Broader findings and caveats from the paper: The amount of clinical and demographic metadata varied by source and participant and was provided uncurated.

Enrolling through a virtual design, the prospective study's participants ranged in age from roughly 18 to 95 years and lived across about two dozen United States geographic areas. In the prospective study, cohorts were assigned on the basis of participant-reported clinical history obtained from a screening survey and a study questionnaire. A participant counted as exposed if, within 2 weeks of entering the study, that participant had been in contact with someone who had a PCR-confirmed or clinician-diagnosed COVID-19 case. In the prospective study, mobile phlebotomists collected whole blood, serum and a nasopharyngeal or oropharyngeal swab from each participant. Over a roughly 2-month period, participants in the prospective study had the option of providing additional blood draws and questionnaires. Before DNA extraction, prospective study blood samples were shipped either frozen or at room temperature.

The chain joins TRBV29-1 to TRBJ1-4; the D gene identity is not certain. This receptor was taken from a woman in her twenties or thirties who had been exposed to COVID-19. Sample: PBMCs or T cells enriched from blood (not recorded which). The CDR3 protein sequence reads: CSVYSLNEKLFF. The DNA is TGCAGCGTTTACTCTCTTAATGAAAAACTGTTTTTT.